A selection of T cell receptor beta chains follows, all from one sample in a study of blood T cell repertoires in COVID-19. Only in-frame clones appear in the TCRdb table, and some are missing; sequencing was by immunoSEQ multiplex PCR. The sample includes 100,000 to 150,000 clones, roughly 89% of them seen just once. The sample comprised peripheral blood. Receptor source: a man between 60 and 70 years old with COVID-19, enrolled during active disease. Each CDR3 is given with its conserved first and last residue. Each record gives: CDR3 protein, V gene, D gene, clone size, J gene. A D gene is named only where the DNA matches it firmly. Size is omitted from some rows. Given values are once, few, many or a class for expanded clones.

cdr3_aa: CASSRGLAGANTGELFF; v_call: TRBV5-4; d_call: TRBD2; clone_size: .; j_call: TRBJ2-2
cdr3_aa: CASGLGGRNEQYF; v_call: TRBV27; d_call: .; clone_size: few; j_call: TRBJ2-7
cdr3_aa: CASSETRTGGFMYF; v_call: TRBV7-2; d_call: TRBD1; clone_size: few; j_call: TRBJ2-5
cdr3_aa: CASSQLDTVPNTEAFF; v_call: TRBV4-2; d_call: .; clone_size: .; j_call: TRBJ1-1
cdr3_aa: CSVMGLAARRTDTQYF; v_call: TRBV29-1; d_call: TRBD2; clone_size: .; j_call: TRBJ2-3
cdr3_aa: CASGGEQETQYF; v_call: TRBV7-6; d_call: .; clone_size: .; j_call: TRBJ2-5
cdr3_aa: CASSPAGDTQYF; v_call: TRBV13; d_call: .; clone_size: .; j_call: TRBJ2-3
cdr3_aa: CASSPRVSAEAFF; v_call: TRBV12-3/TRBV12-4; d_call: .; clone_size: .; j_call: TRBJ1-1
cdr3_aa: CASSLDSGGLGEQFF; v_call: TRBV5-4; d_call: TRBD2; clone_size: .; j_call: TRBJ2-1
cdr3_aa: CASSHGTLNTEAFF; v_call: TRBV5-1; d_call: .; clone_size: .; j_call: TRBJ1-1